This TCR beta chain is from a study of T cell changes during pregnancy in multiple sclerosis. CDR1 is MNHEY, CDR2 SVGAGI, per germline. The germline V and J ends were trimmed by 2 bases and 4 bases, with 12 bases remaining between them. The CDR3 is 15 residues long. Using immunoSEQ multiplex PCR, the repertoire was profiled, and TCRdb retains in-frame clones only, with some absent. The data show approximately 63,000 clones, around 92% seen once. The origin of this receptor is a female donor in good health, enrolled as a control in a pregnancy study. The chain has TRBV6-5 and TRBJ2-1, with D possibly TRBD1 on 5 matching bases. The sequencing here drew on peripheral blood, taken after pregnancy. The CDR3 DNA follows: TGTGCCAGCAGTTACGGGGCTTATCAATACAATGAGCAGTTCTTC. Translating it yields CASSYGAYQYNEQFF.